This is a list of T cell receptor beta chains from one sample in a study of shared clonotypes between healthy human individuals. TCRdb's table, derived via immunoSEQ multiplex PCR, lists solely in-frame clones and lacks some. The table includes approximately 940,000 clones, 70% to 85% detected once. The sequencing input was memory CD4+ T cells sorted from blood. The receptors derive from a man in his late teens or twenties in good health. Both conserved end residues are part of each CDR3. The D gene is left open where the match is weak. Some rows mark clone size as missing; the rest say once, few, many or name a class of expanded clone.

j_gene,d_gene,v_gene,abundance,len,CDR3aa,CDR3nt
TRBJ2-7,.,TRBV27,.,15,CASSDQPGQAYEQYF,TGTGCCAGCAGTGATCAACCGGGACAAGCCTACGAGCAGTACTTC
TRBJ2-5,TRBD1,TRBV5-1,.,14,CASSPQGALGTQYF,TGCGCCAGCAGCCCACAGGGGGCCTTAGGGACCCAGTACTTC
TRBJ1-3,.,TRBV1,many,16,CTSSQGTGETGNTIYF,TGCACCAGCAGCCAAGGGACAGGGGAAACTGGAAACACCATATATTTT
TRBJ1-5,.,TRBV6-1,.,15,CASRKGGYSNQPQHF,TGTGCCAGCAGGAAGGGCGGGTATAGCAATCAGCCCCAGCATTTT
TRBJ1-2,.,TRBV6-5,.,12,CASRKGIYGYTF,TGTGCCAGCAGAAAGGGGATCTATGGCTACACCTTC
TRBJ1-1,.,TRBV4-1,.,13,CASSLRTSDEAFF,TGCGCCAGCAGCCTTCGGACATCGGATGAAGCTTTCTTT
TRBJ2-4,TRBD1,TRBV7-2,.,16,CASSLPGQGAKNIQYF,TGTGCCAGCAGCTTACCGGGACAGGGAGCCAAAAACATTCAGTACTTC
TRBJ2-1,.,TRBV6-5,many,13,CASFDRGGNEQFF,TGTGCCAGCTTCGATCGGGGTGGCAATGAGCAGTTCTTC
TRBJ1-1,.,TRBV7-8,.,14,CASSFLERSAEAFF,TGTGCCAGCAGCTTCCTGGAGAGGTCGGCTGAAGCTTTCTTT
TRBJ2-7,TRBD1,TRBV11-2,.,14,CASSGRGTGAEQYF,TGTGCCAGCAGCGGCCGGGGGACAGGGGCCGAGCAGTACTTC
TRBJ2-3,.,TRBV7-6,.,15,CASSLAGLGPDTQYF,TGTGCCAGCTCCCTGGCGGGGCTGGGCCCAGATACGCAGTATTTT
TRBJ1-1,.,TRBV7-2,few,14,CASSFLGREAEAFF,TGTGCCAGCAGCTTTTTAGGCAGGGAGGCTGAAGCTTTCTTT
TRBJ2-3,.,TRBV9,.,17,CASSVVLVGTSTDTQYF,TGTGCCAGCAGCGTAGTTTTGGTAGGGACTAGCACAGATACGCAGTATTTT
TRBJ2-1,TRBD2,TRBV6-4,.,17,CASSEGGTSAARNEQFF,TGTGCCAGCAGTGAGGGAGGGACTAGCGCGGCTCGGAATGAGCAGTTCTTC
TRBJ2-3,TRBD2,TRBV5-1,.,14,CASTSGALSDTQYF,TGCGCCAGCACCAGCGGGGCTCTATCAGATACGCAGTATTTT
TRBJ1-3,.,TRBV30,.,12,CAWSPGGNTIYF,TGTGCCTGGAGTCCCGGTGGAAACACCATATATTTT
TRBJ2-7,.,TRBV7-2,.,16,CASTGEGIGSSYEQYF,TGTGCCAGCACCGGGGAAGGGATCGGCAGCTCCTACGAGCAGTACTTC
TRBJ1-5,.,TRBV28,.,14,CASSQPSRVRAQHF,TGTGCCAGCAGTCAACCCTCCAGGGTACGGGCCCAGCATTTT
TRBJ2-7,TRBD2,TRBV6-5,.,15,CASSSWTSGSYEQYF,TGTGCCAGCAGTTCATGGACTAGCGGCTCCTACGAGCAGTACTTC
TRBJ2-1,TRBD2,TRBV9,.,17,CASSAGGLAPPYNEQFF,TGTGCCAGCAGCGCGGGGGGACTAGCGCCACCCTACAATGAGCAGTTCTTC
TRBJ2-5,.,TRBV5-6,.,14,CASSLNVGFGTQYF,TGTGCCAGCAGCTTGAACGTTGGATTTGGGACCCAGTACTTC
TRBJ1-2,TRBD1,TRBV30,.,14,CAWGGQAADYGYTF,TGTGCCTGGGGGGGACAGGCGGCAGACTATGGCTACACCTTC
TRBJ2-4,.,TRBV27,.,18,CASSWGPGSGAAKNIQYF,TGTGCCAGCAGTTGGGGGCCGGGTAGCGGAGCAGCCAAAAACATTCAGTACTTC
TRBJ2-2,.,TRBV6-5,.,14,CASRRQVNTGELFF,TGTGCCAGCAGGCGGCAGGTGAACACCGGGGAGCTGTTTTTT
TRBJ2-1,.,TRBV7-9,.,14,CASSLGAMGNEQFF,TGTGCCAGCAGCTTAGGGGCTATGGGGAATGAGCAGTTCTTC
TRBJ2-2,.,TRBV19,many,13,CASSIGAAGELFF,TGTGCCAGTAGTATCGGTGCAGCCGGGGAGCTGTTTTTT
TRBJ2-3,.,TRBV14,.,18,CASSQDYVLGTGTDTQYF,TGTGCCAGCAGCCAAGATTATGTTTTAGGCACTGGCACAGATACGCAGTATTTT
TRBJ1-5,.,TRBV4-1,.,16,CASSQEGVGSNQPQHF,TGCGCCAGCAGCCAAGAAGGGGTCGGAAGCAATCAGCCCCAGCATTTT
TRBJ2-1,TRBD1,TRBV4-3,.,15,CASSQVQTGTVKQFF,TGCGCCAGCAGCCAAGTTCAGACAGGGACGGTGAAGCAGTTCTTC
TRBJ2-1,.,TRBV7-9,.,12,CASSPGLNEQFF,TGTGCCAGCAGCCCGGGACTCAATGAGCAGTTCTTC
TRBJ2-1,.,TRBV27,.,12,CASSLNYNEQFF,TGTGCCAGCAGTTTAAACTACAATGAGCAGTTCTTC
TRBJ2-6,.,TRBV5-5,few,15,CASSLWGPGANVLTF,TGTGCCAGCAGCTTGTGGGGCCCTGGGGCCAACGTCCTGACTTTC
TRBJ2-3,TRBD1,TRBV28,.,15,CASSLLNRGPDTQYF,TGTGCCAGCAGTTTATTGAACAGGGGGCCAGATACGCAGTATTTT
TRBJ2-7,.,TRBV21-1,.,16,CASSARGQGNTYEQYF,TGTGCCAGCAGCGCCCGGGGACAGGGAAACACCTACGAGCAGTACTTC
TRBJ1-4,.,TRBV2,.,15,CASSEAGAPGEKLFF,TGTGCCAGCAGCGAAGCGGGCGCCCCAGGAGAAAAACTGTTTTTT
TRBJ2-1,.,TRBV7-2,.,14,CASSFSARYNEQFF,TGTGCCAGCAGCTTTAGCGCCCGATACAATGAGCAGTTCTTC
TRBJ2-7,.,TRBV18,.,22,CASSPRVLATSPSGTGTYEQYF,TGTGCCAGCTCACCACGGGTGCTGGCTACCTCCCCTTCCGGGACGGGTACCTACGAGCAGTACTTC
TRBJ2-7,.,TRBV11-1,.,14,CASSYFRVYYEQYF,TGTGCCAGCAGCTATTTCAGGGTCTACTACGAGCAGTACTTC
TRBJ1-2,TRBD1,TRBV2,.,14,CASSEGTGNYGYTF,TGTGCCAGCAGTGAAGGGACAGGGAACTATGGCTACACCTTC
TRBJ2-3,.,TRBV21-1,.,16,CASSKAGRSSTDTQYF,TGTGCCAGCAGCAAAGCGGGACGGTCTAGCACAGATACGCAGTATTTT
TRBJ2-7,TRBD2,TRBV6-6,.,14,CASTEGLAFYEQYF,TGTGCCAGCACCGAGGGACTAGCGTTCTACGAGCAGTACTTC
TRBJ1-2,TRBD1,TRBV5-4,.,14,CASSMGQGDYGYTF,TGTGCCAGCAGCATGGGACAGGGGGACTATGGCTACACCTTC
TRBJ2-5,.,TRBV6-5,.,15,CASSQRGQPEETQYF,TGTGCCAGCAGTCAACGAGGCCAGCCCGAAGAGACCCAGTACTTC
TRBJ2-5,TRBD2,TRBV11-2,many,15,CASSLSSGSGETQYF,TGTGCCAGCAGCTTAAGTAGCGGGAGCGGTGAGACCCAGTACTTC
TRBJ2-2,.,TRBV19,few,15,CASSNAGSNTGELFF,TGTGCCAGTAGTAACGCAGGGTCGAACACCGGGGAGCTGTTTTTT
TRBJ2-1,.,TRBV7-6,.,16,CASSLVSASSYNEQFF,TGTGCCAGCAGCTTAGTATCCGCTAGCTCCTACAATGAGCAGTTCTTC